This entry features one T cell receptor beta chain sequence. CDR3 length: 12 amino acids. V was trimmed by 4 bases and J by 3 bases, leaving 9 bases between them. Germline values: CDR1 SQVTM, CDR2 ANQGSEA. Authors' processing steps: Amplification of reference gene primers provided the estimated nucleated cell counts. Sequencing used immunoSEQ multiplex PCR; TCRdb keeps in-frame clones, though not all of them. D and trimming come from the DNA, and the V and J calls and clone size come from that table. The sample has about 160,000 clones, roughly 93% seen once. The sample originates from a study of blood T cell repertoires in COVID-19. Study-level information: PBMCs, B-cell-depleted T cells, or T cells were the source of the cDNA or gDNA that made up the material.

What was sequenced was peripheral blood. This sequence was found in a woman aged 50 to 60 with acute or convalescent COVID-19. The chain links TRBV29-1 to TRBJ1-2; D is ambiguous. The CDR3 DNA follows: TGCAGCGTTGGAGAGGGAGACTATGGCTACACCTTC. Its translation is CSVGEGDYGYTF. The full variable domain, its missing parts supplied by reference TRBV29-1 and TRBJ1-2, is SAVISQKPSRDICQRGTSLTIQCQVDSQVTMMFWYRQQPGQSLTLIATANQGSEATYESGFVIDKFPISRPNLTFSTLTVSNMSPEDSSIYLCSVGEGDYGYTFGSGTRLTVV.